A single sample is the source of the 14 T cell receptor beta chains below, sequenced in a study of memory CD4+ T cells and cytomegalovirus serostatus. Single viable CD3+CD4+CD8-CD45RO+ cells were sorted as the memory CD4+ T cells. Sequencing used immunoSEQ multiplex PCR; TCRdb keeps in-frame clones, though not all of them. This sample has 50,000 or so clones, with 65% to 85% found just once. Sample: memory CD4+ T cells from blood. The receptors here all came from an adult in good health and CMV-seronegative.

The V gene is TRBV30, the J gene TRBJ2-5, with 9 bases aligning to TRBD1. The germline V gene encodes CDR1 GTSNPN and CDR2 SVGIG (reference sequence). This CDR3 is built from 13 residues. V trimming: 5 bases; J trimming: 4 bases; junction bases outside the gene matches: 5. DNA of the CDR3: TGTGCCTGGGACCCGGACAGGGGAGAGACCCAGTACTTC. Residues: CAWDPDRGETQYF. The variable domain in full, with the rest retrieved from reference TRBV30 and TRBJ2-5, is SQTIHQWPATLVQPVGSPLSLECTVEGTSNPNLYWYRQAAGRGLQLLFYSVGIGQISSEVPQNLSASRPQDRQFILSSKKLLLSDSGFYLCAWDPDRGETQYFGPGTRLLVL.

This chain connects TRBV21-1 to TRBJ1-6; the D call in the table, TRBD1, was not verified against the DNA. TRBV21-1 is given as a pseudogene. The CDR3 has 16 amino acids. This CDR3 reads CASSKAAGDRNSPLHF. In DNA form, the CDR3 reads TGTGCCAGCAGCAAAGCTGCCGGGGACAGAAATTCACCCCTCCACTTT.

The rearrangement uses TRBV28 and TRBJ1-2; D possibly corresponds to TRBD1 (6 bases). V lost 8 bases and J lost 3, with 19 bases in between. Germline loops: CDR1 MDHEN, CDR2 SYDVKM. The CDR3 spans 15 residues. The CDR3 reads CASRGAPGGDYGYTF. The CDR3 nucleotides read TGTGCCAGCCGGGGGGCCCCGGGGGGGGACTATGGCTACACCTTC.

The V gene is TRBV5-8, the J gene TRBJ1-5, with D hard to call. Deletions cut 5 bases from V and 2 bases from J, with 17 bases between. CDR1 and CDR2 (germline): SGHTS, YDEGEE. CDR3 length: 16 amino acids. CDR3 nucleotides: TGTGCCAGCAGTCAAGTTCGAAACGTTGGCAATCAGCCCCAGCATTTT. As protein: CASSQVRNVGNQPQHF. Complete variable domain (other parts from reference TRBV5-8 and TRBJ1-5): EAGVTQSPTHLIKTRGQQATLRCSPISGHTSVYWYQQALGLGLQFLLWYDEGEERNRGNFPPRFSGRQFPNYSSELNVNALELEDSALYLCASSQVRNVGNQPQHFGDGTRLSIL.

This clone has just one count. The V gene is TRBV23-1, the J gene TRBJ2-3; the D is unclear. TRBV23-1 falls under the ORF class, with uncertain function. This CDR3 region has 10 residues. V gave up 6 bases and J gave up 5 bases, with 3 bases separating them. CDR3 DNA: TGCGCCAGCAGAAGAGATACGCAGTATTTT. Amino acid sequence: CASRRDTQYF.

The CDR3 nucleotides read TGTGCCAGCAGTGGGACAGGGGCTAATGAAAAACTGTTTTTT. Translation gives CASSGTGANEKLFF. The chain employs TRBV6-5 and TRBJ1-4, with 10 bases identical to TRBD1. This CDR3 comprises 14 residues. Germline CDR1 MNHEY, CDR2 SVGAGI. Trimming removed 5 bases from V and 3 bases from J; junction bases left unmatched: 0.

The V and J genes are TRBV15 and TRBJ1-5, with TRBD1 matching over 9 bases. From germline, CDR1 is LNHNV and CDR2 YYDKDF (reference sequence). Trimming removed 1 base from V and 6 bases from J; junction bases left unmatched: 4. The CDR3 length is 15 residues. The CDR3: CATSRGGTGFQPQHF. The CDR3 DNA follows: TGTGCCACCAGCAGAGGGGGGACAGGGTTTCAGCCCCAGCATTTT.

The chain links TRBV5-6 to TRBJ2-1; D ambiguous. V was clipped by 1 base and J by 1 base, with 9 bases between them. The V gene's germline CDR1 is SGHDT and CDR2 YYEEEE. The CDR3 consists of 15 residues. This chain's CDR3 is CASSLIRRSYNEQFF. The CDR3 DNA sequence: TGTGCCAGCAGCTTGATCCGCCGATCCTACAATGAGCAGTTCTTC.

The CDR3 sequence is CASSSRVSPLHF. The CDR3 DNA is TGTGCCAGCAGTTCCAGGGTTTCACCCCTCCACTTT. This chain joins TRBV6-5 and TRBJ1-6, with D perhaps matching TRBD1 (5 bases). V shed 4 bases and J shed 9 bases, with 7 bases lying between them. There are 12 residues in the CDR3. The germline CDR1 and CDR2 sequences are MNHEY and SVGAGI.

This clone occurred a few times. This chain uses TRBV5-4 with TRBJ2-3, with D unclear. CDR1 and CDR2 (germline): SGHNT, YYREEE (reference sequence). This CDR3 is 14 amino acids long. Trimming shortened V by 4 bases and J by 4 bases, and 13 bases separated the two germline ends. The CDR3 region has the DNA TGTGCCAGCAGCCCACTTACCGGAGCAGATACGCAGTATTTT. Its translation: CASSPLTGADTQYF.

The chain links TRBV7-2 to TRBJ1-5, with 9 bases fitting TRBD1. Germline trimming cut 5 bases from V and 4 bases from J; bases unmatched to any gene: 6. The CDR3 covers 15 residues. Germline V gives CDR1 SGHTA, CDR2 FQGNSA. The CDR3 sequence is CASSTDRGENQPQHF. The CDR3 DNA sequence: TGTGCCAGCAGCACGGACAGGGGCGAAAATCAGCCCCAGCATTTT.

The gene calls are TRBV7-2 and TRBJ2-2, with 7 bases that match TRBD1. J lost 5 bases, V lost 6 bases, and 3 bases had no gene match. This CDR3 spans 13 amino acids. CDR1 is SGHTA and CDR2 is FQGNSA in the germline V gene. The CDR3 here is CASRPQGTGELFF. DNA for the CDR3: TGTGCCAGCAGGCCACAGGGGACCGGGGAGCTGTTTTTT. Based on the CDR3 plus reference TRBV7-2 and TRBJ2-2, the full variable domain is GAGVSQSPSNKVTEKGKDVELRCDPISGHTALYWYRQSLGQGLEFLIYFQGNSAPDKSGLPSDRFSAERTGGSVSTLTIQRTQQEDSAVYLCASRPQGTGELFFGEGSRLTVL.

The CDR3 nucleotides are TGTGCCAGCAGCCAAGAGTACGGGGGAAGCACAGATACGCAGTATTTT. Its protein is CASSQEYGGSTDTQYF. V gene TRBV14 combines with J gene TRBJ2-3, with a weak D call TRBD2 (6 bases). V gave up 0 bases and J gave up 0 bases, with 10 bases separating them. The CDR3 spans 16 residues. From germline, CDR1 is SGHDN and CDR2 FVKESK. The entire variable domain, with the rest obtained from reference TRBV14 and TRBJ2-3, is as follows: EAGVTQFPSHSVIEKGQTVTLRCDPISGHDNLYWYRRVMGKEIKFLLHFVKESKQDESGMPNNRFLAERTGGTYSTLKVQPAELEDSGVYFCASSQEYGGSTDTQYFGPGTRLTVL.

The chain carries TRBV6-6 and TRBJ2-7, with TRBD1 identical over 7 bases. Germline V lookup: CDR1 MNHNY, CDR2 SVGAGI (reference sequence). J lost 5 bases, V lost 10 bases, and 14 bases had no gene match. The length of the CDR3 is 14 residues. The chain's CDR3 is CATLPTGRRDEQYF. CDR3 DNA sequence: TGTGCCACCCTACCGACAGGGCGAAGAGACGAGCAGTACTTC.